These 31 T cell receptor beta chains were all obtained from the same sample, sequenced in a study of blood T cell repertoires in COVID-19. Repertoires were generated with immunoSEQ multiplex PCR, while TCRdb's copy carries only in-frame clones and drops some. This table holds approximately 64,000 clones, about 88% found once. Sequencing input: PBMCs or T cells enriched from blood (not recorded which). These TCRs come from a woman aged 40 to 50 who had recovered from COVID-19.

This clone was detected only once. A read error is possible here, since a much larger clone lies one base away. The chain is built from TRBV27 and TRBJ2-1; the match to TRBD2 covers 12 bases. Trimming removed 6 bases from V and 4 bases from J; junction bases left unmatched: 4. Germline loops: CDR1 MNHEY, CDR2 SMNVEV (reference sequence). CDR3 length equals 15 residues. The CDR3 spells CASRDTSGGYNEQFF. The CDR3 region has the DNA TGTGCCAGCAGGGATACTAGCGGGGGGTACAATGAGCAGTTCTTC.

This chain connects TRBV5-6 to TRBJ2-5; 7 bases line up with TRBD2. The V gene's germline CDR1 is SGHDT and CDR2 YYEEEE. The CDR3 has 16 residues. With V trimmed by 4 bases and J by 1 base, 10 bases remained unmatched. CDR3 loop: CASSPDLAGTQETQYF. In DNA, the CDR3 is TGTGCCAGCAGCCCGGATTTAGCGGGTACCCAAGAGACCCAGTACTTC. The complete variable domain, with remaining parts taken from reference TRBV5-6 and TRBJ2-5, reads DAGVTQSPTHLIKTRGQQVTLRCSPKSGHDTVSWYQQALGQGPQFIFQYYEEEERQRGNFPDRFSGHQFPNYSSELNVNALLLGDSALYLCASSPDLAGTQETQYFGPGTRLLVL.

The rearrangement joins TRBV19 to TRBJ2-1; D is undetermined. Germline CDR1 and CDR2: LNHDA and SQIVND (reference sequence). The V end lost 0 bases, the J end lost 2 bases, and 8 bases lay between the germline ends. This CDR3 contains 15 residues. DNA of the CDR3: TGTGCCAGTAGTATAGATGGCAGCGCCTACAATGAGCAGTTCTTC. The encoded protein is CASSIDGSAYNEQFF.

The rearrangement links TRBV19 to TRBJ1-2; D unresolved. The length of the CDR3 is 12 residues. Trimming removed 3 bases from V and 4 bases from J, with 6 bases in between. CDR1 is LNHDA, CDR2 SQIVND, per germline (reference sequence). CDR3 sequence: CASSMSFYGYTF. The CDR3 DNA is TGTGCCAGTAGTATGAGTTTCTATGGCTACACCTTC.

The V and J genes are TRBV9 and TRBJ2-1; a possible D gene is TRBD1 (6 bases). The germline V and J ends were trimmed by 0 bases and 9 bases, with 13 bases remaining between them. Looked up from germline, CDR1 is SGDLS and CDR2 is YYNGEE. This CDR3 is 14 amino acids long. As DNA, the CDR3 is TGTGCCAGCAGCGTAGTAGACAGGTCTACTGAGCAGTTCTTC. It specifies CASSVVDRSTEQFF.

V usage is TRBV11-3 and J usage is TRBJ2-7; possible D gene TRBD1, 5 bases. CDR3 length: 15 amino acids. Trimming took off 5 bases at V and 1 base at J, with 15 bases between the two ends. Germline V CDR1 and CDR2: SGHNT, YENEEA. The CDR3 loop is CASSPRQLDSYEQYF. CDR3 DNA: TGTGCCAGCAGCCCAAGACAGCTTGATTCCTACGAGCAGTACTTC.

V is TRBV7-8 and J is TRBJ2-7; weak D call: TRBD1 (5 bases). The V end lost 2 bases, the J end lost 4 bases, and 6 bases lay between the germline ends. Germline loops: CDR1 SGHVS, CDR2 FQNEAQ. The CDR3 length is 12 residues. The CDR3, as DNA: TGTGCCAGCAGCTTACAGGGTTACGAGCAGTACTTC. It encodes CASSLQGYEQYF.

This chain connects TRBV19 to TRBJ2-3; 7 bases match TRBD1. The CDR3 consists of 14 residues. The V segment lost 3 bases and the J segment 1 base; nucleotides outside the gene matches: 1. Per germline, CDR1 LNHDA and CDR2 SQIVND (reference sequence). This CDR3 is CASSIQGGTDTQYF. The CDR3 DNA reads TGTGCCAGTAGTATTCAGGGGGGCACAGATACGCAGTATTTT.

This chain connects TRBV10-3 to TRBJ2-7, with TRBD1 matching 7 bases. The germline gives CDR1 ENHRY, CDR2 SYGVKD. Trimming at V came to 1 base and at J to 2 bases, leaving 14 bases not matched to a gene. The CDR3 runs 18 residues. CDR3 DNA sequence: TGTGCCATCAGTGAGTTTACAGGGGCCTTCGGCAACACCTACGAGCAGTACTTC. This translates into CAISEFTGAFGNTYEQYF.

CDR3: CASSESGRGYKNIQYF. In DNA, the CDR3 is TGCGCCAGCAGTGAGTCGGGCCGGGGTTACAAAAACATTCAGTACTTC. This chain connects TRBV10-1 to TRBJ2-4, with D perhaps TRBD2 (5 bases). Germline V gene lookup returns CDR1 WNHNN and CDR2 SYGVQD (reference sequence). Deletions cut 0 bases from V and 3 bases from J, with 12 bases between. The CDR3 is 16 residues long.

J is TRBJ2-7 and V is TRBV7-6, with D tentatively TRBD2 (5 bases). The CDR3 contains 16 residues. V lost 3 bases and J 6 bases, leaving 21 bases between the germline ends. Germline-derived CDR1 and CDR2 are SGHVS and FNYEAQ. The CDR3 sequence: CASSFSETGPTTEQYF. The CDR3 DNA sequence: TGTGCCAGCAGCTTTAGCGAGACCGGGCCGACCACCGAGCAGTACTTC. Supplemented by reference TRBV7-6 and TRBJ2-7, the full variable domain reads GAGVSQSPRYKVTKRGQDVALRCDPISGHVSLYWYRQALGQGPEFLTYFNYEAQQDKSGLPNDRFSAERPEGSISTLTIQRTEQRDSAMYRCASSFSETGPTTEQYFGPGTRLTVT.

The chain recombines TRBV5-1 with TRBJ2-2; 14 bases match TRBD2. This CDR3 spans 18 amino acids. With V trimmed by 4 bases and J by 0 bases, 5 bases remained unmatched. Germline V gene lookup returns CDR1 SGHRS and CDR2 YFSETQ. CDR3 protein: CASSPGLAGAPNTGELFF. The CDR3 bases are TGCGCCAGCAGCCCGGGACTAGCGGGGGCCCCGAACACCGGGGAGCTGTTTTTT.

The J gene is TRBJ2-3, the V gene TRBV29-1; D is undetermined. This CDR3 region has 12 residues. Germline-derived CDR1 and CDR2 are SQVTM and ANQGSEA. Deletions cut 6 bases from V and 7 bases from J, with 14 bases between. The CDR3 sequence is CSVGAAGNTQYF. The DNA of the CDR3 is TGCAGCGTCGGAGCAGCCGGAAATACGCAGTATTTT.

CDR3 DNA: TGTGCCAGCAGTGAATTAACGGGGAGCTCCTACAATGAGCAGTTCTTC. Translated, it gives CASSELTGSSYNEQFF. The rearrangement joins TRBV2 to TRBJ2-1, with D perhaps TRBD2 (5 bases). This CDR3 spans 16 amino acids. CDR1 SNHLY and CDR2 FYNNEI come from the germline V gene. The V end was cut by 2 bases, the J end by 0 bases, with 11 bases between.

This clone was recorded once. J is TRBJ1-1 and V is TRBV24-1; D not resolved. The V gene lost 0 bases and the J gene lost 11 bases, with 12 bases spanning the gap. Germline CDR1 reads KGHDR; CDR2 reads SFDVKD. CDR3 length: 13 residues. CDR3 nucleotide sequence: TGTGCCACCAGTGATTTGGACGGAGGTAAGGCTTTCTTT. Amino acids: CATSDLDGGKAFF.

The gene calls are TRBV7-3 and TRBJ1-1, with D unclear. V was shortened by 2 bases and J by 2 bases, with 6 bases between the two germline ends. The CDR3 loop spans 13 amino acids. Germline assignment: CDR1 SGHTA and CDR2 FQGTGA. The CDR3 bases are TGTGCCAGCAGCTTATTTATTAACACTGAAGCTTTCTTT. Translation: CASSLFINTEAFF.

This chain joins TRBV5-1 and TRBJ1-2, with D hard to call. Trimming stripped 0 bases from V and 10 bases from J, with 19 bases between. The CDR3 covers 15 residues. Germline-derived CDR1 and CDR2 are SGHRS and YFSETQ. CDR3 DNA sequence: TGCGCCAGCAGCTTGGCCGAATCCTTGACTGTTGTCTACACCTTC. It yields the protein CASSLAESLTVVYTF.

The chain carries TRBV19 and TRBJ2-7, with 7 bases that match TRBD2. V lost 4 bases to trimming and J lost 5 bases; unmatched junction nucleotides: 8. The CDR3 contains 14 residues. CDR1 and CDR2 from the germline V gene are LNHDA and SQIVND (reference sequence). The CDR3 DNA is TGTGCCAGTAGTACACCCGGACTAGTACACGAGCAGTACTTC. Residues: CASSTPGLVHEQYF.

This clone was recorded only once. CDR3 residues: CASSPDQTGRKLFF. CDR3 bases: TGTGCCAGCTCACCAGATCAGACAGGGCGAAAACTGTTTTTT. The chain links TRBV18 to TRBJ1-4, with 7 bases aligning to TRBD1. V lost 2 bases to trimming and J lost 10 bases; unmatched junction nucleotides: 7. This CDR3 is built from 14 residues. CDR1 KGHSH and CDR2 LQKENI come from the germline V gene.

The chain combines TRBV7-8 with TRBJ2-7, with D perhaps TRBD2 (6 bases). Germline V gives CDR1 SGHVS, CDR2 FQNEAQ. Trimming stripped 4 bases from V and 3 bases from J, with 16 bases between. CDR3 size: 15 residues. The CDR3 DNA reads TGTGCCAGCAGCTCGGATGGGGCGGGACGCTACGAGCAGTACTTC. Its protein is CASSSDGAGRYEQYF.

CDR3 DNA sequence: TGTGCCAGCAGCCCGGGACTTGGTGAGCAGTTCTTC. Residues: CASSPGLGEQFF. The chain employs TRBV5-4 and TRBJ2-1; tentative D call: TRBD2 (6 bases). Trimming removed 4 bases from V and 9 bases from J, with 11 bases in between. Per germline, CDR1 SGHNT and CDR2 YYREEE (reference sequence). The CDR3 has 12 residues.

The table lists this clone with a count of one. The chain couples TRBV12-3 or TRBV12-4 to TRBJ2-1; tentatively, D is TRBD2 (5 bases). The CDR3 has 13 amino acids. Trimming removed 2 bases at V and 11 bases at J, with 13 bases between. DNA of the CDR3: TGTGCCAGCAGTTTACTAGAGGACTCGCAGCAGTTCTTC. It yields the protein CASSLLEDSQQFF.

Here the CDR3 DNA reads TGCGCCAGCAGCCGGGATAGGACCGCTTATGGCTACACCTTC. It translates to CASSRDRTAYGYTF. The chain employs TRBV5-1 and TRBJ1-2; no clear D gene. CDR3 size: 14 residues. Trimming stripped 4 bases from V and 5 bases from J, with 15 bases between. CDR1 is SGHRS, CDR2 YFSETQ, per germline. Variable domain in full (rest from reference TRBV5-1 and TRBJ1-2): KAGVTQTPRYLIKTRGQQVTLSCSPISGHRSVSWYQQTPGQGLQFLFEYFSETQRNKGNFPGRFSGRQFSNSRSEMNVSTLELGDSALYLCASSRDRTAYGYTFGSGTRLTVV.

The genes are TRBV7-4 and TRBJ2-3; 15 nucleotides agree with TRBD2. Germline-derived CDR1 and CDR2 are SGHVT and SQSDAQ. V dropped 5 bases and J dropped 3; count of bases not matched to a gene: 3. The length of the CDR3 is 16 residues. The CDR3 loop reads CASSPGTSGRTDTQYF. In nucleotides, the CDR3 is TGTGCCAGCAGCCCAGGGACTAGCGGGAGGACAGATACGCAGTATTTT.

V gene TRBV5-1 combines with J gene TRBJ1-2, with 7 bases identical to TRBD1. This CDR3 contains 15 residues. Germline CDR1 reads SGHRS; CDR2 reads YFSETQ. Trimming cost V 3 bases and J 3 bases; bases outside gene matches: 8. The CDR3 loop reads CASSSTGASDYGYTF. In DNA form, the CDR3 reads TGCGCCAGCAGCTCCACAGGGGCGTCTGACTATGGCTACACCTTC.

The chain recombines TRBV6-5 with TRBJ2-7, with D perhaps matching TRBD2 (5 bases). Germline assignment: CDR1 MNHEY and CDR2 SVGAGI. This CDR3 has 14 amino acids. The V end was cut by 2 bases, the J end by 4 bases, with 12 bases between. CDR3 residues: CASSYRAEGYEQYF. CDR3 coding DNA: TGTGCCAGCAGTTACAGGGCAGAGGGATACGAGCAGTACTTC.

The rearrangement joins TRBV12-5 to TRBJ2-3; unclear D gene. The CDR3 loop spans 14 amino acids. Germline assignment: CDR1 LGHNT and CDR2 FRNRAP. The V and J ends lost 5 bases and 2 bases respectively, with 11 bases between them. The CDR3 nucleotides read TGTGCTAGTGGTCTAATCAGCGTCACAGATACGCAGTATTTT. This encodes CASGLISVTDTQYF.

The genes are TRBV2 and TRBJ2-7; D unclear. This CDR3 comprises 11 residues. Germline V CDR1 and CDR2: SNHLY, FYNNEI. V was clipped by 1 base and J by 9 bases, with 7 bases between them. CDR3 region: CASSEVRLQYF. The DNA of the CDR3 is TGTGCCAGCAGTGAAGTCAGACTGCAGTACTTC.

The chain employs TRBV10-3 and TRBJ2-7; 12 bases align to TRBD1. With 3 bases clipped from V and 2 bases from J, the junction kept 2 bases outside the gene matches. This CDR3 is built from 15 residues. CDR1 is ENHRY and CDR2 is SYGVKD in the germline V gene. The CDR3 is CAISDRDRGPYEQYF. CDR3 DNA sequence: TGTGCCATCAGTGACCGGGACAGGGGGCCCTACGAGCAGTACTTC.

This clone came up once. J is TRBJ2-7 and V is TRBV7-9, with TRBD1 identical over 9 bases. The CDR3 is 15 residues long. Germline trimming cut 6 bases from V and 6 bases from J; bases unmatched to any gene: 12. CDR1 is SEHNR, CDR2 FQNEAQ, per germline (reference sequence). CDR3 DNA sequence: TGTGCCAGCAGAAAGGATCGGGACAGGGCTGGCGAGCAGTACTTC. This gives the protein CASRKDRDRAGEQYF.

The rearrangement joins TRBV11-2 to TRBJ2-5; 7 bases are shared with TRBD2. This CDR3 spans 14 amino acids. Germline V lookup: CDR1 SGHAT, CDR2 FQNNGV. V lost 5 bases to trimming and J lost 5 bases; unmatched junction nucleotides: 8. CDR3 region: CASSPRLADETQYF. DNA of the CDR3: TGTGCCAGCAGCCCGCGACTAGCTGATGAGACCCAGTACTTC.